The rows below give T cell receptor beta chains drawn from one sample of a study of OX40 agonist ivuxolimab in advanced cancers. Some clones are missing from TCRdb's copy, which holds only in-frame ones; the method was immunoSEQ multiplex PCR. The table records about 98,000 clones, roughly 89% of them present only once. This sample comprised CD4+ or CD8+ T cells sorted from blood, obtained in a trial of the OX40 agonist ivuxolimab. The receptors were gathered from an adult with an advanced solid tumor such as melanoma, head and neck, liver or kidney cancer. The CDR3 runs from the conserved cysteine through the conserved F or W. Each record gives: V gene, J gene, clone size, D gene, CDR3 DNA, CDR3 protein. A D gene is named only where the DNA matches it firmly. Some rows mark clone size as missing; the rest say once, few, many or name a class of expanded clone.

V gene: TRBV7-9; J gene: TRBJ1-1; clone size: NA; D gene: NA; CDR3 DNA: TGTGCCAGCAGCTCACAGGAGAACACTGAAGCTTTCTTT; CDR3 protein: CASSSQENTEAFF
V gene: TRBV7-2; J gene: TRBJ2-5; clone size: NA; D gene: TRBD2; CDR3 DNA: TGTGCCAGCACCACAAGCGGGGGGAGAGAGACCCAGTACTTC; CDR3 protein: CASTTSGGRETQYF
V gene: TRBV7-3; J gene: TRBJ2-5; clone size: NA; D gene: TRBD1; CDR3 DNA: TGTGCCAGCAGCCCTGGGACAGGAGAGACCCAGTACTTC; CDR3 protein: CASSPGTGETQYF
V gene: TRBV11-3; J gene: TRBJ2-2; clone size: NA; D gene: NA; CDR3 DNA: TGTGCCAGCAGCAATCCGCCCCAAGGGGAGCTGTTTTTT; CDR3 protein: CASSNPPQGELFF
V gene: TRBV2; J gene: TRBJ1-2; clone size: once; D gene: NA; CDR3 DNA: TGTGCCAGCGAAAGGGCCGATTATGGCTACACCTTC; CDR3 protein: CASERADYGYTF
V gene: TRBV6-5; J gene: TRBJ2-1; clone size: NA; D gene: NA; CDR3 DNA: TGTGCCAGCAGCTTCGACAGGGAGCAGTTCTTC; CDR3 protein: CASSFDREQFF
V gene: TRBV18; J gene: TRBJ2-7; clone size: NA; D gene: NA; CDR3 DNA: TGTGCCAGCTCACCGGGGGCCTACGAGCAGTACTTC; CDR3 protein: CASSPGAYEQYF
V gene: TRBV11-2; J gene: TRBJ1-4; clone size: NA; D gene: NA; CDR3 DNA: TGTGCCAGCAGCTTAGTAGCGGCTTACGAAAAACTGTTTTTT; CDR3 protein: CASSLVAAYEKLFF
V gene: TRBV28; J gene: TRBJ2-1; clone size: NA; D gene: NA; CDR3 DNA: TGTGCCAGCAGTTTTGGGGGTAGCGCCGGTGAGCAGTTCTTC; CDR3 protein: CASSFGGSAGEQFF
V gene: TRBV7-2; J gene: TRBJ1-2; clone size: once; D gene: NA; CDR3 DNA: TGTGCCAGCAGCTCGCGATCTAACTATGGCTACACCTTC; CDR3 protein: CASSSRSNYGYTF
V gene: TRBV7-2; J gene: TRBJ1-3; clone size: NA; D gene: NA; CDR3 DNA: TGTGCCAGCAGCTTAGCGGGACCGGCCCCAGGGGACACCATATATTTT; CDR3 protein: CASSLAGPAPGDTIYF
V gene: TRBV15; J gene: TRBJ1-2; clone size: NA; D gene: TRBD1; CDR3 DNA: TGTGCCACCAGCAGAGATTTCGGACAGGCTTATGGCTACACCTTC; CDR3 protein: CATSRDFGQAYGYTF
V gene: TRBV18; J gene: TRBJ1-5; clone size: NA; D gene: TRBD1; CDR3 DNA: TGTGCCAGCTCACCGGGACAGGGGAATTATCAGCCCCAGCATTTT; CDR3 protein: CASSPGQGNYQPQHF
V gene: TRBV5-4; J gene: TRBJ1-5; clone size: NA; D gene: NA; CDR3 DNA: TGTGCCAGCAGCTTTTGGGGAAACCCCAATCAGCCCCAGCATTTT; CDR3 protein: CASSFWGNPNQPQHF
V gene: TRBV5-1; J gene: TRBJ2-5; clone size: NA; D gene: NA; CDR3 DNA: TGCGCCAGCAGCCTGGTGGTAGGAGAGACCCAGTACTTC; CDR3 protein: CASSLVVGETQYF
V gene: TRBV5-1; J gene: TRBJ2-5; clone size: NA; D gene: NA; CDR3 DNA: TGCGCCAGCAGCTTGGGCATGGCTGGGGGGACTGCAGAGACCCAGTACTTC; CDR3 protein: CASSLGMAGGTAETQYF
V gene: TRBV5-1; J gene: TRBJ1-1; clone size: once; D gene: NA; CDR3 DNA: TGCGCCAGCAGCTTGAGCTCACTTACAGCGAACACTGAAGCTTTCTTT; CDR3 protein: CASSLSSLTANTEAFF
V gene: TRBV4-1; J gene: TRBJ2-3; clone size: NA; D gene: NA; CDR3 DNA: TGCGCCAGCAGCCAAGCTGGGGGCGGCACAGATACGCAGTATTTT; CDR3 protein: CASSQAGGGTDTQYF
V gene: TRBV7-2; J gene: TRBJ2-1; clone size: NA; D gene: NA; CDR3 DNA: TGTGCCAGCAGCTGGACGTTGCACTACAATGAGCAGTTCTTC; CDR3 protein: CASSWTLHYNEQFF
V gene: TRBV6-5; J gene: TRBJ2-7; clone size: NA; D gene: NA; CDR3 DNA: TGTGCCAGCAGTTCCCGCGGCAGACTTTCCTACGAGCAGTACTTC; CDR3 protein: CASSSRGRLSYEQYF
V gene: TRBV9; J gene: TRBJ2-1; clone size: NA; D gene: NA; CDR3 DNA: TGTGCCAGCAGCGTAGCACCGGGAAATGAGCAGTTCTTC; CDR3 protein: CASSVAPGNEQFF
V gene: TRBV6-5; J gene: TRBJ2-1; clone size: NA; D gene: TRBD2; CDR3 DNA: TGTGCCAGCAGATCGCCGGGGGGCTCCTACAATGAGCAGTTCTTC; CDR3 protein: CASRSPGGSYNEQFF
V gene: TRBV6-6; J gene: TRBJ2-2; clone size: NA; D gene: NA; CDR3 DNA: TGTGCCAGCAGGGGGGGATTCGGGACCGGGGAGCTGTTTTTT; CDR3 protein: CASRGGFGTGELFF
V gene: TRBV19; J gene: TRBJ1-1; clone size: NA; D gene: NA; CDR3 DNA: TGTGCCAGTAGTAGAAGAGAGAACACTGAAGCTTTCTTT; CDR3 protein: CASSRRENTEAFF
V gene: TRBV9; J gene: TRBJ2-2; clone size: once; D gene: TRBD1; CDR3 DNA: TGTGCCAGCAGCGCAACAGGGGCCTCTAACACCGGGGAGCTGTTTTTT; CDR3 protein: CASSATGASNTGELFF
V gene: TRBV10-3; J gene: TRBJ2-7; clone size: once; D gene: NA; CDR3 DNA: TGTGCCACCCGACAGGAGTCCTACGAGCAGTACTTC; CDR3 protein: CATRQESYEQYF
V gene: TRBV9; J gene: TRBJ2-2; clone size: NA; D gene: NA; CDR3 DNA: TGTGCCAGCAGCGTACTAGTGGGGGACTCCTTGGGGACCGGGGAGCTGCTTTTC; CDR3 protein: CASSVLVGDSLGTGELLF
V gene: TRBV5-1; J gene: TRBJ1-1; clone size: NA; D gene: TRBD1; CDR3 DNA: TGCGCCAGCAGAACCGGACAGGGGAACATGAACACTGAAGCTTTCTTT; CDR3 protein: CASRTGQGNMNTEAFF
V gene: TRBV9; J gene: TRBJ1-3; clone size: NA; D gene: NA; CDR3 DNA: TGTGCCAGCAGCGTAGATACGGGGGGAGGCGGAAACACCATATATTTT; CDR3 protein: CASSVDTGGGGNTIYF
V gene: TRBV28; J gene: TRBJ1-1; clone size: NA; D gene: NA; CDR3 DNA: TGTGCCAGCAGTTCCCGATACATGAACACTGAAGCTTTCTTT; CDR3 protein: CASSSRYMNTEAFF
V gene: TRBV5-4; J gene: TRBJ1-2; clone size: once; D gene: NA; CDR3 DNA: TGTGCCAGCAGCTCGAAAGAGGAGACCTATGGCTACACCTTC; CDR3 protein: CASSSKEETYGYTF
V gene: TRBV15; J gene: TRBJ1-1; clone size: NA; D gene: NA; CDR3 DNA: TGTGCCACCAGCACAAGCGGGACTGAAGCTTTCTTT; CDR3 protein: CATSTSGTEAFF
V gene: TRBV18; J gene: TRBJ2-2; clone size: NA; D gene: NA; CDR3 DNA: TGTGCCAGCTCACCCCGCACAGGAGACACCGGGGAGCTGTTTTTT; CDR3 protein: CASSPRTGDTGELFF
V gene: TRBV7-7; J gene: TRBJ2-7; clone size: NA; D gene: NA; CDR3 DNA: TGTGCTAGCAGCCTGACCTTGGGGGGGGCCGAGCAGTACTTC; CDR3 protein: CASSLTLGGAEQYF
V gene: TRBV18; J gene: TRBJ1-1; clone size: NA; D gene: NA; CDR3 DNA: TGTGCCAGCTCGCCGGCCGAGGAGGCTTTCTTT; CDR3 protein: CASSPAEEAFF
V gene: TRBV19; J gene: TRBJ2-5; clone size: once; D gene: TRBD1; CDR3 DNA: TGTGCCAGTAGTATAGATGGGACAGTTAAGACCCAGTACTTC; CDR3 protein: CASSIDGTVKTQYF
V gene: TRBV7-2; J gene: TRBJ2-1; clone size: NA; D gene: NA; CDR3 DNA: TGTGCCAGCAGCCCCCCTAGTGGGGGGGCCCATGAGCAGTTCTTC; CDR3 protein: CASSPPSGGAHEQFF
V gene: TRBV5-8; J gene: TRBJ1-1; clone size: NA; D gene: NA; CDR3 DNA: TGTGCCAGCAGCTTTGGGGAAAGTCGGCCGAACACTGAAGCTTTCTTT; CDR3 protein: CASSFGESRPNTEAFF
V gene: TRBV5-1; J gene: TRBJ2-1; clone size: once; D gene: TRBD1; CDR3 DNA: TGCGCCAGCAGCTTAGGACAGGCCTCCTACAATGAGCAGTTCTTC; CDR3 protein: CASSLGQASYNEQFF
V gene: TRBV15; J gene: TRBJ1-1; clone size: once; D gene: NA; CDR3 DNA: TGTGCCACCAGCAGAGGGGGATCTATGGCCACTGAAGCTTTCTTT; CDR3 protein: CATSRGGSMATEAFF
V gene: TRBV29-1; J gene: TRBJ1-2; clone size: NA; D gene: NA; CDR3 DNA: TGCAGCGTCCCCCCGGGAGCAGCTAACTATGGCTACACCTTC; CDR3 protein: CSVPPGAANYGYTF
V gene: TRBV29-1; J gene: TRBJ1-3; clone size: NA; D gene: NA; CDR3 DNA: TGCAGCGCCCAACAGAACTCTGGAAACACCATATATTTT; CDR3 protein: CSAQQNSGNTIYF
V gene: TRBV27; J gene: TRBJ1-6; clone size: NA; D gene: NA; CDR3 DNA: TGTGCCAGCAGTCCCACCCAAATGACAGGTTCAAATTCACCCCTCCACTTT; CDR3 protein: CASSPTQMTGSNSPLHF
V gene: TRBV2; J gene: TRBJ2-1; clone size: NA; D gene: TRBD2; CDR3 DNA: TGTGCCAGCAGTCTAGTTCTAGCGGGGGGGCCTTACAATGAGCAGTTCTTC; CDR3 protein: CASSLVLAGGPYNEQFF
V gene: TRBV5-1; J gene: TRBJ2-3; clone size: NA; D gene: NA; CDR3 DNA: TGCGCCAGCAGCCTCGGACTAGGGGGAGCCTCTACTTACACAGATACGCAGTATTTT; CDR3 protein: CASSLGLGGASTYTDTQYF
V gene: TRBV7-9; J gene: TRBJ1-1; clone size: NA; D gene: NA; CDR3 DNA: TGTGCCAGCAGCCCGAGGAGTTTGGAGAACACTGAAGCTTTCTTT; CDR3 protein: CASSPRSLENTEAFF
V gene: TRBV4-2; J gene: TRBJ1-1; clone size: NA; D gene: NA; CDR3 DNA: TGTGCCAGCAGCAAAGCTGGTGAAGCTTTCTTT; CDR3 protein: CASSKAGEAFF
V gene: TRBV6-1; J gene: TRBJ2-5; clone size: NA; D gene: TRBD1; CDR3 DNA: TGTGCCAGCAGTCTGGACAGGGGTCAAGAGACCCAGTACTTC; CDR3 protein: CASSLDRGQETQYF
V gene: TRBV9; J gene: TRBJ1-6; clone size: few; D gene: TRBD1; CDR3 DNA: TGTGCCAGCAGCGCCGGGACAGGGGGCTATAATTCACCCCTCCACTTT; CDR3 protein: CASSAGTGGYNSPLHF
V gene: TRBV7-2; J gene: TRBJ1-2; clone size: NA; D gene: TRBD1; CDR3 DNA: TGTGCCAGCAGCTCCGGGACAGGGAACTATGGCTACACCTTC; CDR3 protein: CASSSGTGNYGYTF
V gene: TRBV7-2; J gene: TRBJ2-5; clone size: NA; D gene: NA; CDR3 DNA: TGTGCCAGCAGCTTAGAGGGTGCTGCACAAGAGACCCAGTACTTC; CDR3 protein: CASSLEGAAQETQYF
V gene: TRBV7-2; J gene: TRBJ1-1; clone size: NA; D gene: NA; CDR3 DNA: TGTGCCAGCAGCCCACAGGGCAAGAACACTGAAGCTTTCTTT; CDR3 protein: CASSPQGKNTEAFF
V gene: TRBV6-1; J gene: TRBJ1-1; clone size: NA; D gene: NA; CDR3 DNA: TGTGCCAGCAGTGAATCTCAGGGGCACACCGAAGCTTTCTTT; CDR3 protein: CASSESQGHTEAFF
V gene: TRBV7-3; J gene: TRBJ2-5; clone size: NA; D gene: NA; CDR3 DNA: TGTGCCAGCTCCCAAGGGGGCCAAGAGACCCAGTACTTC; CDR3 protein: CASSQGGQETQYF
V gene: TRBV6-5; J gene: TRBJ1-1; clone size: NA; D gene: NA; CDR3 DNA: TGTGCCAGCAGTTACTCGGCAGACCTCAACACTGAAGCTTTCTTT; CDR3 protein: CASSYSADLNTEAFF
V gene: TRBV6-5; J gene: TRBJ1-2; clone size: NA; D gene: NA; CDR3 DNA: TGTGCCAGCAGTCCCCGCGGGCCATGGGATGGCTACACCTTC; CDR3 protein: CASSPRGPWDGYTF